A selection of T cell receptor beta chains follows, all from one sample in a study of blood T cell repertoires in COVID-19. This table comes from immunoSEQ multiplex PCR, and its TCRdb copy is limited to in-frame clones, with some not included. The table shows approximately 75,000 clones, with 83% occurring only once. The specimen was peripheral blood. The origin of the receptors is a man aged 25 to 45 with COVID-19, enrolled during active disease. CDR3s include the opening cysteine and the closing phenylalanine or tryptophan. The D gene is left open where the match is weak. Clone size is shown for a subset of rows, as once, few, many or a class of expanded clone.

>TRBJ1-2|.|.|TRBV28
CASSFSHDYGYTF
TGTGCCAGCAGTTTCAGTCATGATTATGGCTACACCTTC
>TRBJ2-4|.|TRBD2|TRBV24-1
CATSDVTSGSNIQYF
TGTGCCACCAGTGATGTGACTAGCGGGAGTAACATTCAGTACTTC
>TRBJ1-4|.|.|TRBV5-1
CASRPDSHGNEKLFF
TGCGCCAGCAGGCCTGACAGCCATGGGAATGAAAAACTGTTTTTT
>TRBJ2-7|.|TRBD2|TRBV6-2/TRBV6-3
CASSRGPIAGEQYF
TGTGCCAGCAGCCGCGGCCCGATAGCGGGGGAGCAGTACTTC
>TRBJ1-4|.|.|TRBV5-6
CASNPTRRVNEKLFF
TGTGCCAGCAACCCCACCCGGAGGGTTAATGAAAAACTGTTTTTT
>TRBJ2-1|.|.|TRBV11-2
CASSPSGGKEQFF
TGTGCCAGCAGCCCAAGTGGGGGGAAAGAGCAGTTCTTC
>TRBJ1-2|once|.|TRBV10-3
CAISENGYGYTF
TGTGCCATCAGTGAGAACGGCTATGGCTACACCTTC
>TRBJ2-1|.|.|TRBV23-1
CASSQSAPGLYNEQFF
TGCGCCAGCAGTCAATCGGCCCCGGGACTTTACAATGAGCAGTTCTTC
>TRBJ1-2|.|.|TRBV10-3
CAIEGGDGYTF
TGTGCCATCGAGGGGGGGGATGGCTACACCTTC
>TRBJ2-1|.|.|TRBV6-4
CASSDSPRDKQFF
TGTGCCAGCAGTGACTCGCCCCGAGATAAGCAGTTCTTC
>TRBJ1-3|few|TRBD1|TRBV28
CASGGQVRGNTIYF
TGTGCCAGCGGAGGACAGGTCCGAGGAAACACCATATATTTT
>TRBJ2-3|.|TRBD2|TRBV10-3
CATTSIAGAGDTQYF
TGTGCCACCACCTCCATAGCGGGAGCAGGAGATACGCAGTATTTT
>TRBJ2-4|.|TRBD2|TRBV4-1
CASSHEEREYKNIQYF
TGCGCCAGCAGCCACGAGGAGCGGGAGTACAAAAACATTCAGTACTTC
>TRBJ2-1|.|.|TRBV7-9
CASSHRFRPYNEQFF
TGTGCCAGCAGCCACAGGTTCAGACCTTACAATGAGCAGTTCTTC
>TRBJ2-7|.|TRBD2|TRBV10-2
CASSERPSGSYEQYF
TGCGCCAGCAGTGAACGACCTAGCGGGTCCTACGAGCAGTACTTC
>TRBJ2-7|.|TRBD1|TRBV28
CASLAGTGGYEQYF
TGTGCCTCCCTAGCCGGGACAGGGGGCTACGAGCAGTACTTC
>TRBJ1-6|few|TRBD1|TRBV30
CACNLGQANSPLHF
TGTGCCTGCAACCTGGGACAGGCCAATTCACCCCTCCACTTT
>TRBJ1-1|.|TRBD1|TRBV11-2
CASSLQGANTEAFF
TGTGCCAGCAGCTTACAGGGGGCGAACACTGAAGCTTTCTTT
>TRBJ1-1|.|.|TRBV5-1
CASTRDTGNTEAFF
TGCGCCAGCACGAGAGACACAGGGAACACTGAAGCTTTCTTT
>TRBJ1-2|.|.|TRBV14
CASSQSGAHWGYTF
TGTGCCAGCAGCCAAAGCGGGGCCCATTGGGGCTACACCTTC
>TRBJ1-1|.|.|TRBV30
CAWKLGAREAFF
TGTGCCTGGAAACTGGGGGCCCGAGAAGCTTTCTTT
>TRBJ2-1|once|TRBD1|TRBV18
CASSLTGGTYNEQFF
TGTGCCAGCTCCCTAACAGGGGGAACTTACAATGAGCAGTTCTTC
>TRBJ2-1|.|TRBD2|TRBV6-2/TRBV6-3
CASSGTSHYNEQFF
TGTGCCAGCAGTGGGACTAGCCACTACAATGAGCAGTTCTTC
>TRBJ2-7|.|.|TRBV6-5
CASSYKTLGDEQYF
TGTGCCAGCAGTTATAAAACCCTAGGCGACGAGCAGTACTTC
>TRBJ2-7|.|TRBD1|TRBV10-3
CAISEPGQGIIYEQYF
TGTGCCATCAGTGAGCCGGGACAGGGTATTATCTACGAGCAGTACTTC
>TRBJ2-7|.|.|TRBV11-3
CASSLGVRDEQYF
TGTGCCAGCAGCTTAGGGGTACGGGACGAGCAGTACTTC
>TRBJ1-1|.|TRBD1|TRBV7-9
CASSFRLQGKLEAFF
TGTGCCAGCAGCTTTAGATTACAGGGGAAGCTTGAAGCTTTCTTT
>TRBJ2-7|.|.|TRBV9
CASSPQVGYGSYEQYF
TGTGCCAGCAGCCCCCAGGTTGGCTATGGCTCCTACGAGCAGTACTTC
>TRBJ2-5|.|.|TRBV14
CASSQVLSRETQYF
TGTGCCAGCAGCCAAGTTTTAAGTCGGGAGACCCAGTACTTC
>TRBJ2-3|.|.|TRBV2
CASTRDVTDTQYF
TGTGCCTCAACTCGGGATGTCACAGATACGCAGTATTTT
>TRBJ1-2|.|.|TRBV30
CAWSEGARYGYTF
TGTGCCTGGAGTGAAGGGGCACGGTATGGCTACACCTTC
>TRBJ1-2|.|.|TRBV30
CAWATGLGGYTF
TGTGCCTGGGCCACAGGGTTAGGTGGCTACACCTTC
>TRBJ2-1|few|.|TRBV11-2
CASSLVGWGDSFSNEQFF
TGTGCCAGCAGCTTAGTTGGGTGGGGGGACAGTTTTTCAAATGAGCAGTTCTTC
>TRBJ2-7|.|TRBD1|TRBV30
CAWNHLDRGAEQYF
TGTGCCTGGAACCACTTAGACAGGGGGGCCGAGCAGTACTTC
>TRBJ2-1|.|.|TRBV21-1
CASSPPGHATYNEQFF
TGTGCCAGCAGTCCACCGGGACACGCGACCTACAATGAGCAGTTCTTC
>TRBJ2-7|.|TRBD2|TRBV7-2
CASSQTGRAPYEQYF
TGTGCCAGCAGCCAAACCGGGAGGGCTCCCTACGAGCAGTACTTC
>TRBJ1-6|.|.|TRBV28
CASSTDRDNSPLHF
TGTGCCAGCAGTACAGACAGAGATAATTCACCCCTCCACTTT
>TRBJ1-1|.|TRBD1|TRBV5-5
CASSWETGRTEAFF
TGTGCCAGCAGCTGGGAGACAGGGCGAACTGAAGCTTTCTTT
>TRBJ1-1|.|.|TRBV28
CASSLRGDTEAFF
TGTGCCAGCAGTTTGCGGGGGGACACTGAAGCTTTCTTT
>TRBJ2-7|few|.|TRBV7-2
CASSSQQGGEQYF
TGTGCCAGCAGCTCACAACAGGGTGGCGAGCAGTACTTC
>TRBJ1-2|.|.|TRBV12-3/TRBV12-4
CASSFHRDYGYTF
TGTGCCAGCAGTTTCCACAGGGACTATGGCTACACCTTC
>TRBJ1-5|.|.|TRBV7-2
CASSFLNQPQHF
TGTGCCAGCAGCTTTCTAAATCAGCCCCAGCATTTT
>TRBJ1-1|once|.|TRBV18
CASSPQRTSEAFF
TGTGCCAGCTCACCACAGCGGACGAGTGAAGCTTTCTTT
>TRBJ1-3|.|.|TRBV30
CAWSREQGAGNTIYF
TGTGCCTGGAGTCGAGAACAGGGAGCTGGAAACACCATATATTTT
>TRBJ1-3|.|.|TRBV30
CAWRTRRDGNTIYF
TGTGCCTGGAGGACCCGCAGGGATGGAAACACCATATATTTT
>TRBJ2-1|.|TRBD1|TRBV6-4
CASSRTGNYEQFF
TGTGCCAGCAGTAGGACAGGGAATTATGAGCAGTTCTTC
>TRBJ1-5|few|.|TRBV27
CASSPGGNQPQHF
TGTGCCAGCTCCCCAGGGGGCAATCAGCCCCAGCATTTT
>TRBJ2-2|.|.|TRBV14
CASSLQLAGELFF
TGTGCCAGCAGCCTTCAACTGGCCGGGGAGCTGTTTTTT
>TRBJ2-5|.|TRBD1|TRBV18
CASSPDNRGETQYF
TGTGCCAGCTCACCGGATAACAGGGGAGAGACCCAGTACTTC
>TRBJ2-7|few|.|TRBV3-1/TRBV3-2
CASSLRQLADEQYF
TGTGCCAGCAGCCTTCGTCAATTAGCGGACGAGCAGTACTTC
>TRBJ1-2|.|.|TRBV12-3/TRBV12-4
CASSQGQAYGYTF
TGTGCCAGCAGCCAAGGACAAGCCTATGGCTACACCTTC
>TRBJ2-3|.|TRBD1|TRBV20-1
CSASSYGTGSADTQYF
TGCAGTGCTAGTTCTTATGGGACAGGCTCCGCAGATACGCAGTATTTT
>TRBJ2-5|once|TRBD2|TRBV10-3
CAISGWTSGSGGEETQYF
TGTGCCATCAGCGGCTGGACTAGCGGGTCGGGGGGCGAAGAGACCCAGTACTTC
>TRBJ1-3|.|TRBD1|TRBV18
CATHVQGLYSGNTIYF
TGTGCCACCCATGTACAGGGGCTGTACTCTGGAAACACCATATATTTT
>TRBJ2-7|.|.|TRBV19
CASSIEGAGNHEQYF
TGTGCCAGTAGTATAGAGGGGGCAGGGAACCACGAGCAGTACTTC
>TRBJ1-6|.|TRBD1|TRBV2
CASKDRGSNSPLHF
TGTGCCAGCAAAGACAGGGGGTCTAATTCACCCCTCCACTTT
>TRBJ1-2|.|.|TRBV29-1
CSVEGWGRDGYTF
TGCAGCGTTGAAGGTTGGGGGCGGGATGGCTACACCTTC
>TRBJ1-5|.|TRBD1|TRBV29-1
CSVGGRGTGQPQHF
TGCAGCGTGGGGGGCAGGGGGACGGGTCAGCCCCAGCATTTT
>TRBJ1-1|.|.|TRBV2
CASNPDITEAFF
TGTGCCAGCAATCCAGATATCACTGAAGCTTTCTTT
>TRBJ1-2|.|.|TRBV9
CASSPRGDLYGYTF
TGTGCCAGCAGCCCCCGCGGGGACCTCTATGGCTACACCTTC